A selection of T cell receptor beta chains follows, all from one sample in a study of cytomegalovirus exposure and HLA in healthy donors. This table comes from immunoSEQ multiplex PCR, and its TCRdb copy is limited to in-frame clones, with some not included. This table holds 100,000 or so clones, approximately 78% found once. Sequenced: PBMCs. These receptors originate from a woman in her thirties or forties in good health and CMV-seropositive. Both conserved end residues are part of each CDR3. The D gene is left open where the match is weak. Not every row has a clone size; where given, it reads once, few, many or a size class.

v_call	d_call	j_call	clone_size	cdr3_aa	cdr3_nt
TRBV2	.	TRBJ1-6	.	CASTLEGAYNSPLHF	TGTGCCAGCACCTTAGAGGGGGCCTATAATTCACCCCTCCACTTT
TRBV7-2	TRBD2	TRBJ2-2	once	CASSSGLAGVNTGELFF	TGTGCCAGCAGCTCGGGACTAGCGGGAGTTAACACCGGGGAGCTGTTTTTT
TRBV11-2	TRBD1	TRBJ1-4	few	CASSLNRGDRDNEKLFF	TGTGCCAGCAGCTTAAACCGGGGCGACAGGGATAATGAAAAACTGTTTTTT
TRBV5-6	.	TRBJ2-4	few	CASSLYGEGYIQYF	TGTGCCAGCAGCTTGTATGGAGAAGGTTACATTCAGTACTTC
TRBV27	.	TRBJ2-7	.	CASSFGQGGYEQYF	TGTGCCAGCAGTTTTGGTCAGGGAGGCTACGAGCAGTACTTC
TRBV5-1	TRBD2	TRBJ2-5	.	CASSFPGTSGKVWYF	TGCGCCAGCAGCTTCCCCGGGACTAGCGGGAAGGTTTGGTACTTC
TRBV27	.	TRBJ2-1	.	CASSSGLVAREQFF	TGTGCCAGCAGTTCCGGCCTAGTAGCTCGTGAGCAGTTCTTC
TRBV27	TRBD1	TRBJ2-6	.	CATGQALLGANVLTF	TGTGCCACGGGACAGGCGCTTCTAGGGGCCAACGTCCTGACTTTC
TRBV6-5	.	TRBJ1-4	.	CASSYSKEYEKLFF	TGTGCCAGCAGTTACTCGAAAGAGTACGAAAAACTGTTTTTT
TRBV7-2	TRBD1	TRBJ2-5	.	CATRQGMWETQYF	TGTGCCACCCGACAGGGAATGTGGGAGACCCAGTACTTC
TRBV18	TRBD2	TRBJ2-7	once	CASSPPASGSLYEQYF	TGTGCCAGCTCACCGCCCGCTAGCGGGAGCCTTTACGAGCAGTACTTC
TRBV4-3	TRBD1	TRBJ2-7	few	CASSQSGTDYFYEQYF	TGCGCCAGCAGCCAGTCCGGGACAGATTATTTCTACGAGCAGTACTTC
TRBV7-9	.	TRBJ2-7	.	CSSSLHGTNTYEQYF	TGTTCCAGCAGCTTACACGGGACAAATACCTACGAGCAGTACTTC
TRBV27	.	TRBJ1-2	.	CASSPTRTVLGYTF	TGTGCCAGCAGTCCGACCCGGACAGTGCTTGGCTACACCTTC
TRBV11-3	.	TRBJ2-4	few	CASSPGMGWSSNIQYF	TGTGCCAGCAGCCCAGGGATGGGGTGGTCCTCAAACATTCAGTACTTC
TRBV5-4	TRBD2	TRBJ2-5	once	CASSQNLAGAQETQYF	TGTGCCAGCAGCCAGAACCTAGCGGGGGCCCAAGAGACCCAGTACTTC
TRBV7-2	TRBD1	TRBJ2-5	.	CASSPDRAGTQYF	TGTGCCAGCAGCCCAGACAGGGCGGGGACCCAGTACTTC
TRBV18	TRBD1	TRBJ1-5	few	CASSPQGASDQPQHF	TGTGCCAGCTCACCGCAGGGGGCCAGCGATCAGCCCCAGCATTTT
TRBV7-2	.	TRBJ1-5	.	CASSLQGDQPQHF	TGTGCCAGCAGCCTCCAGGGCGATCAGCCCCAGCATTTT
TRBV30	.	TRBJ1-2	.	CAWTRAGAGDGYTF	TGTGCCTGGACCCGGGCGGGGGCAGGGGATGGCTACACCTTC